Listed here is a single TCR beta chain. Its specificity is unknown. The record originates from a study of vaccination and CD4 T cells after COVID-19. As to treatment: approximately 9-day PBMC culture with coronavirus spike peptide pools or control peptides (ViraFEST assay). The unexposed donor gave CD4+ T cells before the COVID-19 pandemic (2011-2018). An Oncomine TCR Beta short-read assay was used to sequence the DNA from cultured CD4+ T cells. TCRdb recomputed calls from the PCR reads with MiXCR, one row per CDR3 protein. The repertoire holds around 10,000 distinct CDR3 sequences, around 40% seen once, with around 12% in the top ten. CDR3 size: 15 residues. Trimming removed 4 bases from V and 0 bases from J, with 10 bases in between. Germline V gives CDR1 MNHEY, CDR2 SMNVEV (reference sequence).

This clonotype was sampled from a human donor in good health. The sequencing input was CD4+ T cells from blood, cultured in vitro. J is TRBJ1-5 and V is TRBV27; tentatively, D is TRBD1 (5 bases). CDR3 region: CASSSRQNSNQPQHF. The CDR3 coding sequence is TGTGCCAGCAGTTCCCGACAGAATAGCAATCAGCCCCAGCATTTT.